A selection of T cell receptor beta chains follows, all from one sample in a study of blood T cell repertoires in COVID-19. Produced via immunoSEQ multiplex PCR; TCRdb's table is partial and in-frame only. The data show some 100,000 clones, about 90% seen once. Input material: peripheral blood. Source of these receptors: a human donor in a cohort sampled during active COVID-19. CDR3s include the opening cysteine and the closing phenylalanine or tryptophan. The D gene is left open where the match is weak. Clone sizes are given selectively: once, few, many, or a class where the clone is expanded.

>TRBV11-3|few|TRBJ2-4|.
CASSPQGLNIQYF
TGTGCCAGCAGCCCCCAGGGATTGAACATTCAGTACTTC
>TRBV19|.|TRBJ1-4|.
CASSPREDYEKLFF
TGTGCCAGTAGTCCACGGGAGGATTATGAAAAACTGTTTTTT
>TRBV11-2|.|TRBJ2-7|.
CASSFYSSSYEQYF
TGTGCCAGCAGCTTCTACAGTAGCTCCTACGAGCAGTACTTC
>TRBV25-1|.|TRBJ1-4|TRBD1
CASSGYPGTGGENEKLFF
TGTGCCAGCAGTGGGTATCCCGGGACAGGGGGCGAGAATGAAAAACTGTTTTTT
>TRBV5-4|.|TRBJ2-7|TRBD2
CASSKRESFHEQYF
TGTGCCAGCAGCAAGCGGGAGAGCTTCCACGAGCAGTACTTC
>TRBV7-2|.|TRBJ2-5|TRBD1
CASSRTGAFQETQYF
TGTGCCAGCAGCCGGACAGGGGCGTTCCAAGAGACCCAGTACTTC
>TRBV28|.|TRBJ2-2|.
CASSFGRGSGELFF
TGTGCCAGCAGTTTTGGCAGGGGAAGCGGGGAGCTGTTTTTT
>TRBV5-1|.|TRBJ1-4|.
CASSLAHRLNEKLFF
TGCGCCAGCAGCTTGGCGCACAGGCTAAATGAAAAACTGTTTTTT
>TRBV4-3|.|TRBJ1-2|.
CASSLEWELGGYTF
TGCGCCAGCAGCCTTGAATGGGAGTTAGGCGGCTACACCTTC
>TRBV29-1|once|TRBJ1-2|.
CSVEGGRGGYTF
TGCAGCGTTGAGGGGGGGCGCGGTGGCTACACCTTC
>TRBV28|.|TRBJ2-1|.
CASSLSTPNEQFF
TGTGCCAGCAGTTTATCTACGCCCAATGAGCAGTTCTTC
>TRBV6-5|.|TRBJ1-4|.
CASNRQAAFEKLFF
TGTGCCAGCAATCGACAGGCCGCTTTTGAAAAACTGTTTTTT
>TRBV4-2|.|TRBJ2-1|.
CASSQEEAGVAQFF
TGTGCCAGCAGCCAAGAGGAGGCCGGGGTCGCGCAGTTCTTC
>TRBV7-2|.|TRBJ1-3|.
CASRRAGVAGNTIYF
TGTGCCAGCAGGCGTGCGGGGGTAGCCGGAAACACCATATATTTT
>TRBV30|.|TRBJ2-1|TRBD2
CAWSVGLAPYNEQFF
TGTGCCTGGAGTGTTGGACTAGCGCCGTACAATGAGCAGTTCTTC
>TRBV5-1|.|TRBJ2-7|TRBD1
CASSEQGVHEQYF
TGCGCCAGCAGCGAACAGGGGGTTCACGAGCAGTACTTC